This entry describes one T cell receptor (beta chain). The antigen is unknown. V trimming: 5 bases; J trimming: 5 bases; junction bases outside the gene matches: 3. The CDR3 sequence is 14 residues long. Germline CDR1 is SGHRS and CDR2 is YFSETQ. Libraries were prepared by immunoSEQ multiplex PCR; TCRdb keeps only in-frame clonotypes and omits some of them. The sample comprises just over 90,000 clones, 94% of which are singletons, and about 2.6% rests with the top ten. The data stem from a study of OX40 agonist ivuxolimab in advanced cancers. Study at large: Anti-PD-1, anti-PD-L1 or anti-CTLA-4 therapy given earlier was allowed, and over 35% had some.

Overall study findings and caveats: At 0.1 to 3.0 mg/kg and by week 6, CD4+ and CD8+ T cells in the blood had expanded clonally. Which antigen the expanded peripheral T cells recognized is unknown.

The J gene is TRBJ2-1, the V gene TRBV5-1; the match to TRBD2 covers 11 bases. This sequence originates from an adult with an advanced solid tumor such as melanoma, head and neck, liver or kidney cancer. The source was CD4+ or CD8+ T cells sorted from blood, collected in a trial of the OX40 agonist ivuxolimab. The CDR3, as DNA: TGCGCCAGCAGGGGGACTAGCGGAGACAATGAGCAGTTCTTC. Encoded protein: CASRGTSGDNEQFF.